The 5 T cell receptor beta chains given below trace back to one sample, sequenced in a study of CD8+ T cells in alopecia areata. Treatment reported: oral pan-JAK inhibitor, 5-10 mg twice daily. RNA extraction and reverse transcription yielded cDNA as sequencing template. TCRdb keeps only in-frame clones here, not all; method: immunoSEQ multiplex PCR. The sample lists 130,000 or so clones, around 86% seen once, with approximately 13% in the top ten. This specimen consisted of CD8+ T cells sorted from blood, obtained at week 4, from a patient treated with tofacitinib. These receptors originate from a human donor with alopecia areata.

The chain links TRBV27 to TRBJ2-7, with a weak D call TRBD1 (5 bases). This CDR3 comprises 14 residues. Germline lookup yields CDR1 MNHEY and CDR2 SMNVEV (reference sequence). V lost 0 bases and J 0 bases, leaving 6 bases between the germline ends. The CDR3 here is CASSLSTVSYEQYF. CDR3 coding DNA: TGTGCCAGCAGTTTATCGACAGTCTCCTACGAGCAGTACTTC.

The rearrangement uses TRBV29-1 and TRBJ2-7; 7 bases are a match to TRBD1. Per germline, CDR1 SQVTM and CDR2 ANQGSEA. V trimming: 0 bases; J trimming: 4 bases; junction bases outside the gene matches: 12. This CDR3 comprises 16 residues. CDR3 coding DNA: TGCAGCGTTGAAGATCTTAGAGGGGGCAAGCCTTACGAGCAGTACTTC. Its translation is CSVEDLRGGKPYEQYF.

The rearrangement uses TRBV27 and TRBJ2-7; D unclear. CDR3 length: 11 amino acids. Per the germline V gene, CDR1 is MNHEY and CDR2 is SMNVEV (reference sequence). V dropped 3 bases and J dropped 7 bases, with 7 bases sitting between them. As DNA, the CDR3 is TGTGCCAGCAGTTTTAGCAGGGAGCAGTACTTC. Translated: CASSFSREQYF.

The V gene is TRBV7-2, the J gene TRBJ2-3; the D gene is possibly TRBD2 (5 bases). The CDR3 is 19 amino acids. From germline, CDR1 is SGHTA and CDR2 FQGNSA. Trimming stripped 5 bases from V and 0 bases from J, with 24 bases between. The CDR3 reads CASSQAPAVRGLSTDTQYF. CDR3 DNA: TGTGCCAGCAGCCAAGCCCCTGCGGTCCGAGGACTTAGCACAGATACGCAGTATTTT.

The J gene is TRBJ2-3, the V gene TRBV9; D perhaps matches TRBD1 (6 bases). Trimming took off 4 bases at V and 6 bases at J, with 9 bases between the two ends. This CDR3 region has 12 residues. The germline V gene encodes CDR1 SGDLS and CDR2 YYNGEE. This chain's CDR3 is CASSSGEDTQYF. The CDR3 DNA reads as TGTGCCAGCAGCTCAGGGGAGGATACGCAGTATTTT.